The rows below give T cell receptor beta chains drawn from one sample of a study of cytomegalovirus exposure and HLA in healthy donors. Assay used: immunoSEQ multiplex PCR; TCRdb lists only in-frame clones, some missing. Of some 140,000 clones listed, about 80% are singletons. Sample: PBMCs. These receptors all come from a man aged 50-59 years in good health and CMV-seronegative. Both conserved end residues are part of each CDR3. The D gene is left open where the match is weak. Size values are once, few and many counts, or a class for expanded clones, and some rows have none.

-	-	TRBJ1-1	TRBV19	TGTGCCAGTAGTATAGAGGCAGACACTGAAGCTTTCTTT	CASSIEADTEAFF
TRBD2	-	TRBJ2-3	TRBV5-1	TGCGCCAGCAGCTCGGGACTAGTCCAAGCCCCAGATACGCAGTATTTT	CASSSGLVQAPDTQYF
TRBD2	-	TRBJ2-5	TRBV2	TGTGCCAGCAGTGGAGAACAGGGAACTGGACTAGCGCTTTATAAGGGGACCCAGTACTTC	CASSGEQGTGLALYKGTQYF
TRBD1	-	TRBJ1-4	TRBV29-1	TGCAGCGGACGGACAGGGACTAATGAAAAACTGTTTTTT	CSGRTGTNEKLFF
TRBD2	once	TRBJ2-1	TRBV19	TGTGCCACCAGACCTAGCGGGATACGGGGTGAGCAGTTCTTC	CATRPSGIRGEQFF
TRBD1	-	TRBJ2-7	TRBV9	TGTGCCAGCAGCGTAGGAGGGGGCACCTACGAGCAGTACTTC	CASSVGGGTYEQYF
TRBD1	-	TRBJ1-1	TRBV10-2	TGCGCCAGCAGTGGGACTGGGACAGGGCCAACTGAAGCTTTCTTT	CASSGTGTGPTEAFF
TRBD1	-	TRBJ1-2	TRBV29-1	TGCAGCGTTGAAGTGACAGGGGCGAACTATGGCTACACCTTC	CSVEVTGANYGYTF
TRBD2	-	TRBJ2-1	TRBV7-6	TGTGCCAGCAGCTTAAGGGAGGGACTAGCGGGAGTTGAGCAGTTCTTC	CASSLREGLAGVEQFF
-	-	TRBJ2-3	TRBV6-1	TGTGCCAGCAGACAAAGCACAGATACGCAGTATTTT	CASRQSTDTQYF
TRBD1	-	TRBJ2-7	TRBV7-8	TGTGCCAGCAGCCCCGACCGGGACAGGGTCTCCTACGAGCAGTACTTC	CASSPDRDRVSYEQYF
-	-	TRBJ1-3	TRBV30	TGTGCCTCCCCATTCCGGGGAAACACCATATATTTT	CASPFRGNTIYF
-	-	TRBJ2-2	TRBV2	TGTGCCAGCAGTGCCGACAGGAACACCGGGGAGCTGTTTTTT	CASSADRNTGELFF
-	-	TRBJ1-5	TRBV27	TGTGCCAGCAGGCCTTGGGGAAGGGGGAATCAGCCCCAGCATTTT	CASRPWGRGNQPQHF
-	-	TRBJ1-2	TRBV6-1	TGTGCCAGCAGTGAACCCGGTGCCCCTAACTATGGCTACACCTTC	CASSEPGAPNYGYTF
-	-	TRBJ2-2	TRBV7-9	TGTGCCAGCAGCGTCCGGGGAGGAGGGACCTTCGGCGGGGAGCTGTTTTTT	CASSVRGGGTFGGELFF
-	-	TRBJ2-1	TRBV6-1	TGTGCCAGCACAACGGGGACAATTCGGACGGATGAGCAGTTCTTC	CASTTGTIRTDEQFF
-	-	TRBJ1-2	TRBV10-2	TGCGCCAGCAGTGATAGGGGCAGGGGCTATGGCTACACCTTC	CASSDRGRGYGYTF
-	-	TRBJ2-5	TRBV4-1	TGCGCCAGCAGCCAAGGGTGGGGCCAAGAGAAGGAGACCCAGTACTTC	CASSQGWGQEKETQYF
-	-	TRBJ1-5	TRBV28	TGTGCCAGCAGCCCCCGGGGCAGGGTCGGGAGCCAGCCCCAGCATTTT	CASSPRGRVGSQPQHF
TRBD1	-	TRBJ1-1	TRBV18	TGTGCCAGCTCCCGGGACAGGGGGCCATCCACTGAAGCTTTCTTT	CASSRDRGPSTEAFF
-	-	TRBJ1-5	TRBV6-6	TGTGCCAGCAGTTACACATTACCGGGACACCCTCAGCCCCAGCATTTT	CASSYTLPGHPQPQHF